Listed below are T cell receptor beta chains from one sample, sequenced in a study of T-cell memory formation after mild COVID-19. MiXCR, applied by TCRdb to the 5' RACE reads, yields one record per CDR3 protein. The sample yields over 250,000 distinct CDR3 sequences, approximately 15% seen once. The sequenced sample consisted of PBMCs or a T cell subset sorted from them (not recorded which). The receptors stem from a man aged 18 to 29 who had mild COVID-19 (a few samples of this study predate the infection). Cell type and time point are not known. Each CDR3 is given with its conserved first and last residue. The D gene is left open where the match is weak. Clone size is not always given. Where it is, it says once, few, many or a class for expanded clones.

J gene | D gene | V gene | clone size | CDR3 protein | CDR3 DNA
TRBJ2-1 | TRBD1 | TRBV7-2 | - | CASSLVAGGYEQFF | TGTGCCAGCAGCTTAGTGGCAGGGGGCTATGAGCAGTTCTTC
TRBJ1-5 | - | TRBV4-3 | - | CASSQVFSGNQPQHF | TGCGCCAGCAGCCAAGTCTTCAGTGGCAATCAGCCCCAGCATTTT
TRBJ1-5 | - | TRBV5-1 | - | CASSLGPAGAEPQHF | TGCGCCAGCAGCTTGGGCCCTGCAGGGGCCGAGCCCCAGCATTTT
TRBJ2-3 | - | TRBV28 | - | CASRLPQGGTDTQYF | TGTGCCAGCAGATTACCCCAGGGTGGCACAGATACGCAGTATTTT
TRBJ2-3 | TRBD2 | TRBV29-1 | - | CSVRPRSGATDTQYF | TGCAGCGTCCGGCCGAGAAGCGGGGCTACAGATACGCAGTATTTT
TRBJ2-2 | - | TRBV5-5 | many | CASSPSGGAGELFF | TGTGCCAGCAGCCCTTCCGGGGGAGCCGGGGAGCTGTTTTTT
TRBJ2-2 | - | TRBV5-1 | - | CASSLEGSNTGELFF | TGCGCCAGCAGCTTGGAGGGTTCGAACACCGGGGAGCTGTTTTTT
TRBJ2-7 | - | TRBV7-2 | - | CASSLSLGSEQYF | TGTGCCAGCAGCTTATCCTTGGGGTCCGAGCAGTACTTC
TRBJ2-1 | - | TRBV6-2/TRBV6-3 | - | CASSYNPGFDEQFF | TGTGCCAGCAGTTACAACCCCGGGTTCGATGAGCAGTTCTTC
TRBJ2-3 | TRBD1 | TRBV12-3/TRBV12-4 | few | CASIDREQGDTQYF | TGTGCCAGCATCGACAGGGAGCAGGGAGATACGCAGTATTTT
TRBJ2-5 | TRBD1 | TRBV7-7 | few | CASSRTGGIETQYF | TGTGCTAGCAGCCGCACAGGGGGCATCGAGACCCAGTACTTC
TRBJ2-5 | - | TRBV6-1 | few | CASSESEIAAETQYF | TGTGCCAGCAGTGAATCGGAAATAGCGGCGGAGACCCAGTACTTC
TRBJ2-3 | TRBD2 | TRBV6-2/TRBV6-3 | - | CASSPQRGARAGDTQYF | TGTGCCAGCAGCCCTCAGCGGGGGGCACGGGCGGGAGATACGCAGTATTTT
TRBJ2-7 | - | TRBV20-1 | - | CSATGRVSSYEQYF | TGCAGTGCTACGGGGCGGGTTAGCTCCTACGAGCAGTACTTC
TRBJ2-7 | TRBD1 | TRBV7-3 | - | CASSSGQYPYEQYF | TGTGCCAGCAGCTCGGGACAGTACCCCTACGAGCAGTACTTC
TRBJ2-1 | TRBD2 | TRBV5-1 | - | CASSSSGSSYNEQFF | TGCGCCAGCAGCTCTAGCGGGAGCTCCTACAATGAGCAGTTCTTC
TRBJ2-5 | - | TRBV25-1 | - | CASSDPTTGFGTQYF | TGTGCCAGCAGTGACCCAACGACGGGGTTTGGGACCCAGTACTTC
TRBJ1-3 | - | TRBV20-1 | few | CSARDPAAGNTIYF | TGCAGTGCTAGAGACCCCGCGGCTGGAAACACCATATATTTT
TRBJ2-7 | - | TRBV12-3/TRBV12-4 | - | CASSPNWSSYEQYF | TGTGCCAGCAGCCCCAATTGGTCGTCCTACGAGCAGTACTTC
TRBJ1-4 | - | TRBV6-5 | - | CASNTGRTNEKLFF | TGTGCCAGCAATACGGGGAGAACTAATGAAAAACTGTTTTTT
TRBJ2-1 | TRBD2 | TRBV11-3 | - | CASTTRGGRYNEQFF | TGTGCCAGCACCACCCGTGGCGGGAGATACAATGAGCAGTTCTTC
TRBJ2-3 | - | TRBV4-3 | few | CASSQFGDTQYF | TGCGCCAGCAGCCAATTCGGGGATACGCAGTATTTT
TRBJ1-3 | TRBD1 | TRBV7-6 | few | CASRPTRTGISGNTIYF | TGTGCCAGCAGACCGACCCGGACAGGGATCTCTGGAAACACCATATATTTT
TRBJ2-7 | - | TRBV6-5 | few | CASSYSSPPDLYEQYF | TGTGCCAGCAGTTACTCGTCCCCTCCGGACCTCTACGAGCAGTACTTC
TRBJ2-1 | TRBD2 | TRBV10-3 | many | CATSVAGGPLPEQFF | TGTGCCACCTCCGTAGCGGGGGGGCCCTTGCCTGAGCAGTTCTTC
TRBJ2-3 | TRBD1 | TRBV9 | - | CASSAGQGIGDTQYF | TGTGCCAGCAGCGCGGGACAGGGTATTGGAGATACGCAGTATTTT
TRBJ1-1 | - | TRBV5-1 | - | CASSSPGGNTEAFF | TGCGCCAGCAGCTCCCCTGGCGGGAACACTGAAGCTTTCTTT
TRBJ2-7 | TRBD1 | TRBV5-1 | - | CASSPGTGDLGQYF | TGCGCCAGCAGCCCGGGGACAGGCGACCTAGGGCAGTACTTC
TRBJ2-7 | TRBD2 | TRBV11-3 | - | CASSFGVGTNYEQYF | TGTGCCAGCAGCTTTGGCGTTGGGACTAACTACGAGCAGTACTTC